The next 27 T cell receptor beta chains were all read from a single sample in a study of CD8 T cells in ankylosing spondylitis. TCRdb itself ran the 5' RACE reads through MiXCR, one entry per CDR3 protein. The table lists 200,000 to 250,000 distinct CDR3 sequences, about 10% of them singletons. Sequenced material: blood, either unsorted or a sorted T cell fraction (not recorded which). The receptors were sampled from a male donor with ankylosing spondylitis or in good health (not recorded which).

The table lists this clonotype with many counts. The rearrangement links TRBV12-3 or TRBV12-4 to TRBJ2-7, with 8 bases lining up with TRBD1. This CDR3 comprises 15 residues. V lost 9 bases, J lost 1 base, and 11 bases stayed unmatched. The CDR3 reads CASVQTGGSSYEQYF. CDR3 bases: TGTGCCAGTGTCCAAACAGGGGGGAGTTCCTACGAGCAGTACTTC.

This clonotype was seen at least ten times. The rearrangement uses TRBV12-3 or TRBV12-4 and TRBJ2-4; possibly TRBD1 for D (5 bases). Trimming pared 8 bases from V and 3 bases from J, leaving 8 bases between. The CDR3 runs to 12 residues. CDR3 in DNA: TGTGCCAGCGCCGACAGCAAAAACATTCAGTACTTC. Translated, it gives CASADSKNIQYF.

In regard to this clonotype: A read error may explain this, as a much larger clone is one base away. V is TRBV20-1 and J is TRBJ1-1; no firm D call. The germline CDR1 and CDR2 sequences are DFQATT and SNEGSKA (reference sequence). Deletions cut 6 bases from V and 0 bases from J, with 14 bases between. The CDR3 loop spans 14 amino acids. CDR3 region: CSAPRNLMNTEAFF. The DNA for the CDR3 is TGCAGTGCCCCCCGGAATTTGATGAACACTGAAGCTTTCTTT.

The table lists this clonotype with many counts. This chain uses TRBV20-1 with TRBJ1-5; D gene uncertain. The V end lost 4 bases, the J end lost 2 bases, and 12 bases lay between the germline ends. Per germline, CDR1 DFQATT and CDR2 SNEGSKA (reference sequence). This CDR3 is built from 14 residues. The DNA of the CDR3 is TGCAGTGCTATGACATCCGGGCGCAATCAGCCCCAGCATTTT. The encoded protein is CSAMTSGRNQPQHF.

The rearrangement uses TRBV7-2 and TRBJ2-1, with D possibly called TRBD1 or TRBD2 (5 bases each). The V gene lost 1 base and the J gene lost 12 bases, with 13 bases spanning the gap. The CDR3 is 13 residues long. CDR1 is SGHTA, CDR2 FQGNSA, per germline. The CDR3 region is CASSLGAGAPQFF. DNA for the CDR3: TGTGCCAGCAGCTTAGGCGCCGGGGCCCCGCAGTTCTTC.

This clonotype was detected ten times or more. The rearrangement uses TRBV20-1 and TRBJ2-7; a possible D gene is TRBD1 (6 bases). CDR3 length: 12 amino acids. Germline V gives CDR1 DFQATT, CDR2 SNEGSKA (reference sequence). The germline V and J ends were trimmed by 5 bases and 2 bases, with 10 bases remaining between them. CDR3 sequence (DNA): TGCAGTGCTTCCCGGACAGCCTACGAGCAGTACTTC. This sequence encodes CSASRTAYEQYF.

In its sample, this clonotype was seen many times. This chain joins TRBV3-1 and TRBJ1-5; D ambiguous. CDR3 length: 15 amino acids. V gave up 0 bases and J gave up 0 bases, with 6 bases separating them. The V gene's germline CDR1 is LGHDT and CDR2 YNNKEL (reference sequence). The DNA for the CDR3 is TGTGCCAGCAGCCAAGAGGGGAATAGCAATCAGCCCCAGCATTTT. Encoded protein: CASSQEGNSNQPQHF.

This clonotype was counted ten times or more. The chain couples TRBV6-5 to TRBJ2-3, with TRBD2 as a possible D gene (5 bases). Deletions cut 6 bases from V and 4 bases from J, with 8 bases between. This CDR3 is 12 amino acids long. Germline V gene lookup returns CDR1 MNHEY and CDR2 SVGAGI. The CDR3 loop reads CASSADSDTQYF. DNA for the CDR3: TGTGCCAGCAGCGCGGACTCAGATACGCAGTATTTT.

This clonotype was seen more than once but under ten times. This sequence joins TRBV7-8 and TRBJ2-2; D possibly corresponds to TRBD1 (5 bases). CDR3 size: 15 residues. V was shortened by 8 bases and J by 0 bases, with 13 bases between the two germline ends. Germline V lookup: CDR1 SGHVS, CDR2 FQNEAQ. The CDR3 sequence: CASFSGNANTGELFF. The CDR3 DNA sequence: TGTGCCAGCTTCTCAGGGAACGCGAACACCGGGGAGCTGTTTTTT.

The rearrangement uses TRBV28 and TRBJ2-5, with 12 nucleotides matching TRBD1. Germline-derived CDR1 and CDR2 are MDHEN and SYDVKM. V dropped 6 bases and J dropped 4; count of bases not matched to a gene: 9. This CDR3 region has 16 residues. CDR3 coding DNA: TGTGCCAGCAGCTATCCCGGGACAGGGGGCGGAGAGACCCAGTACTTC. The encoded protein is CASSYPGTGGGETQYF.

There are a few counts of this clonotype. The rearrangement uses TRBV9 and TRBJ2-1, with D possibly called TRBD1 or TRBD2 (6 bases each). The CDR3 extends over 11 amino acids. The germline V gene has CDR1 SGDLS and CDR2 YYNGEE. The V end lost 6 bases, the J end lost 8 bases, and 9 bases lay between the germline ends. The CDR3 sequence is CASNRGDEQFF. For the CDR3, the DNA is TGTGCCAGCAATAGGGGGGATGAGCAGTTCTTC.

This clonotype was seen repeatedly, ten times or more. V and J are TRBV24-1 and TRBJ2-2, with TRBD1 matching over 9 bases. Germline-derived CDR1 and CDR2 are KGHDR and SFDVKD. Unmatched junction bases numbered 4, after V lost 3 bases and J lost 6 bases. This CDR3 is 15 amino acids long. CDR3 region: CATSDAQGAAGELFF. The DNA of the CDR3 is TGTGCCACCAGTGATGCACAGGGGGCGGCCGGGGAGCTGTTTTTT.

The J gene is TRBJ2-7, the V gene TRBV7-9; 12 nucleotides align to TRBD1. Trimming took 3 bases from V and 4 from J; bases not matched to a gene: 7. The CDR3 runs 16 residues. CDR1 and CDR2 from the germline V gene are SEHNR and FQNEAQ (reference sequence). The CDR3 spells CASSLMGTGGLYEQYF. The CDR3 DNA follows: TGTGCCAGCAGCTTGATGGGGACAGGGGGCTTATACGAGCAGTACTTC.

This clonotype was counted at least ten times. This chain links TRBV10-3 with TRBJ2-1, with 8 positions matching TRBD2. The trim removed 5 bases at V and 0 bases at J, leaving 0 bases unmatched. The V gene's germline CDR1 is ENHRY and CDR2 SYGVKD. CDR3 length equals 14 residues. In DNA form, the CDR3 reads TGTGCCATCAGTCGGGGGGGCTCCTACAATGAGCAGTTCTTC. Its protein is CAISRGGSYNEQFF.

This clonotype was found many times. The chain combines TRBV7-9 with TRBJ2-5, with D hard to call. Trimming took 4 bases from V and 5 from J, leaving 8 bases between them. Germline loops: CDR1 SEHNR, CDR2 FQNEAQ (reference sequence). The CDR3 has 12 residues. This CDR3 reads CASSSMLETQYF. Here the CDR3 DNA reads TGTGCCAGCAGCTCCATGCTGGAGACCCAGTACTTC. Full variable domain (outside the CDR3, taken from reference TRBV7-9 and TRBJ2-5): DTGVSQNPRHKITKRGQNVTFRCDPISEHNRLYWYRQTLGQGPEFLTYFQNEAQLEKSRLLSDRFSAERPKGSFSTLEIQRTEQGDSAMYLCASSSMLETQYFGPGTRLLVL.

This clonotype was observed at least ten times. The chain recombines TRBV5-4 with TRBJ2-3, with no clear D. The germline gives CDR1 SGHNT, CDR2 YYREEE (reference sequence). The CDR3 covers 13 residues. V was shortened by 2 bases and J by 6 bases, with 10 bases between the two germline ends. DNA of the CDR3: TGTGCCAGCAGCTTAATGAACCAGGATACGCAGTATTTT. This codes for CASSLMNQDTQYF.

This clonotype showed up many times. The chain combines TRBV11-2 with TRBJ2-7; D gene uncertain. Trimming removed 3 bases from V and 3 bases from J, with 12 bases in between. The germline CDR1 and CDR2 sequences are SGHAT and FQNNGV. The CDR3 is made up of 14 amino acids. CDR3 nucleotides: TGTGCCAGCAGCTTTGGGCCATACTTCTACGAGCAGTACTTC. Translating gives CASSFGPYFYEQYF.

This clonotype was seen repeatedly, ten times or more. The chain employs TRBV30 and TRBJ1-2, with no clear D. The germline CDR1 and CDR2 sequences are GTSNPN and SVGIG (reference sequence). The CDR3 consists of 14 residues. The ends were cut back, 0 bases at V and 5 bases at J, with 13 bases in the middle. DNA for the CDR3: TGTGCCTGGAGTGTACGCGCGGGGAGTTATGGCTACACCTTC. Its translation: CAWSVRAGSYGYTF.

Many counts were recorded for this clonotype. The CDR3, as DNA: TGCGCCAGCAGCTTACAGGGCCGTACCTACGAGCAGTACTTC. Amino acid sequence: CASSLQGRTYEQYF. The chain employs TRBV5-1 and TRBJ2-7; a possible D gene is TRBD1 (6 bases). Germline CDR1 SGHRS, CDR2 YFSETQ. CDR3 size: 14 residues. Trimming shortened V by 2 bases and J by 2 bases, and 11 bases separated the two germline ends.

The CDR3 nucleotides are TGTGCCAGCAGCCCGCGGGGGGCCACAGGCCATGAGCAGTTCTTC. Translating gives CASSPRGATGHEQFF. The chain recombines TRBV12-3 or TRBV12-4 with TRBJ2-1, with 8 bases lining up with TRBD2. V lost 6 bases, J lost 8 bases, and 12 bases stayed unmatched. The CDR3 consists of 15 residues.

There are a few counts of this clonotype. The J gene is TRBJ2-5, the V gene TRBV29-1; D gene uncertain. This CDR3 has 11 residues. Germline V lookup: CDR1 SQVTM, CDR2 ANQGSEA. Here the CDR3 reads CSLNAQETQYF. The DNA of the CDR3 is TGCAGTCTTAACGCCCAAGAGACCCAGTACTTC.

The rearrangement uses TRBV30 and TRBJ2-3, with 9 bases aligning to TRBD2. From germline, CDR1 is GTSNPN and CDR2 SVGIG (reference sequence). The CDR3 runs to 14 residues. The V and J ends lost 4 bases and 4 bases, in that order; junction bases with no gene match: 6. The DNA of the CDR3 is TGTGCCTGGACGGCGGGGGGGCCTTCAGATACGCAGTATTTT. The encoded protein is CAWTAGGPSDTQYF.

At least ten counts were recorded for this clonotype. The chain links TRBV7-2 to TRBJ2-3; 9 nucleotides match TRBD1. The V gene's germline CDR1 is SGHTA and CDR2 FQGNSA. V shed 6 bases, J shed 5 bases, and the junction held 18 bases outside the gene matches. CDR3 length: 18 residues. CDR3: CASRGVQGAKVRGDTQYF. The CDR3 nucleotides read TGTGCCAGCAGAGGGGTACAGGGGGCTAAAGTAAGAGGAGATACGCAGTATTTT.

The V gene is TRBV28, the J gene TRBJ1-1; a weak D match, TRBD1 (6 bases). Germline loops: CDR1 MDHEN, CDR2 SYDVKM. Trimming left V 7 bases short and J 1 base short, with 13 bases between. The CDR3 spans 14 residues. The CDR3 sequence is CASKRNRENTEAFF. The CDR3 DNA is TGTGCCAGCAAAAGAAACAGGGAGAACACTGAAGCTTTCTTT.

This clonotype showed up many times. The chain couples TRBV6-4 to TRBJ1-1, with 7 bases identical to TRBD1. Germline CDR1 reads MRHNA; CDR2 reads SNTAGT. The V gene end was trimmed by 3 bases and the J gene end by 8 bases; junction bases not matched to a gene: 6. The CDR3 length is 13 residues. The DNA for the CDR3 is TGTGCCAGCAGTGAGGAAGGGGGCGCAGAAGCTTTCTTT. Translated, it gives CASSEEGGAEAFF.

This clonotype was detected ten times or more. The chain employs TRBV6-5 and TRBJ1-6, with a weak D call TRBD1 (5 bases). Germline loops: CDR1 MNHEY, CDR2 SVGAGI. This CDR3 is built from 16 residues. V lost 2 bases and J lost 8, with 16 bases in between. The CDR3 protein is CASSYRGPSSDSPLHF. CDR3 sequence (DNA): TGTGCCAGCAGTTACAGGGGCCCATCAAGCGATTCACCCCTCCACTTT.

This clonotype was found a few times. V gene TRBV9 combines with J gene TRBJ2-7, with 7 bases fitting TRBD2. Germline V gene sequence: CDR1 SGDLS, CDR2 YYNGEE. V was pared by 7 bases and J by 3 bases, with 7 bases of the junction left unmatched. The CDR3 sequence is 13 residues long. The DNA of the CDR3 is TGTGCCAGCGGGTCCGGGGGGAACTACGAGCAGTACTTC. This translates into CASGSGGNYEQYF.